The sequence of this T cell receptor beta chain was determined in a study of beta chain features in type 1 diabetes. Study-level results: When Type 1 diabetes patients were examined, their TCRB CDR3s proved moderately but significantly shorter in all four CD4+ subsets. At VDJ recombination sites, type 1 diabetes patients had fewer insertions and more deleted nucleotides.

It was one heparinised blood draw, averaging about 110 mL, that each donor gave. The CDR3 spans 14 residues. The germline V gene has CDR1 SGHTA and CDR2 FQGNSA. After removal of 5 bases from V and 4 bases from J, the junction contained 3 bases not matched to a gene. Concerning this clone itself: Its specificity is unknown.

Expressed TCRB transcripts got sequenced, as all isolated RNA was reverse transcribed. Measured with immunoSEQ multiplex PCR; TCRdb has only the in-frame clones, and not every one. The table shows roughly 450,000 clones, with roughly 10% occurring only once. The rearrangement uses TRBV7-2 and TRBJ2-1; 9 bases match TRBD2. Sequencing input: naive CD4+ T cells from blood. This sequence was found in a woman aged 18-29 years in good health. This CDR3 is CASSTGLAYNEQFF. The CDR3 nucleotides are TGTGCCAGCAGCACGGGACTAGCTTACAATGAGCAGTTCTTC. The full variable domain, completed using reference TRBV7-2 and TRBJ2-1, is GAGVSQSPSNKVTEKGKDVELRCDPISGHTALYWYRQSLGQGLEFLIYFQGNSAPDKSGLPSDRFSAERTGGSVSTLTIQRTQQEDSAVYLCASSTGLAYNEQFFGPGTRLTVL.